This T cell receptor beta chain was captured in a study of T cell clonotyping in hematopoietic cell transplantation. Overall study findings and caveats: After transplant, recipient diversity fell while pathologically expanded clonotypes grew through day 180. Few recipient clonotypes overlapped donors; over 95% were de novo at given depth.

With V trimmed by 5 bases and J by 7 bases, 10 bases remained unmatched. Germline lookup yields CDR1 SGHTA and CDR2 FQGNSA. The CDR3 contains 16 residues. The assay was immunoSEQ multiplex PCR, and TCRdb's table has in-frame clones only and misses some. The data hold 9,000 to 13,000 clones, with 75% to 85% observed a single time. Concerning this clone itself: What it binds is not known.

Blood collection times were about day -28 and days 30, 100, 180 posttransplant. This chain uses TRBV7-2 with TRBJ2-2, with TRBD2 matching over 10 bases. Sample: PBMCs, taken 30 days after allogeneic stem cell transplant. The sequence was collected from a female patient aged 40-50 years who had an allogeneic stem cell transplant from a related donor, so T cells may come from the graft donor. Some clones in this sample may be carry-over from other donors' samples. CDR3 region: CASSTYSGRKSGELFF. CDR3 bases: TGTGCCAGCAGCACCTATAGCGGGAGGAAGAGCGGGGAGCTGTTTTTT. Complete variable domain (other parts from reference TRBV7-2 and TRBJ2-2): GAGVSQSPSNKVTEKGKDVELRCDPISGHTALYWYRQSLGQGLEFLIYFQGNSAPDKSGLPSDRFSAERTGGSVSTLTIQRTQQEDSAVYLCASSTYSGRKSGELFFGEGSRLTVL.